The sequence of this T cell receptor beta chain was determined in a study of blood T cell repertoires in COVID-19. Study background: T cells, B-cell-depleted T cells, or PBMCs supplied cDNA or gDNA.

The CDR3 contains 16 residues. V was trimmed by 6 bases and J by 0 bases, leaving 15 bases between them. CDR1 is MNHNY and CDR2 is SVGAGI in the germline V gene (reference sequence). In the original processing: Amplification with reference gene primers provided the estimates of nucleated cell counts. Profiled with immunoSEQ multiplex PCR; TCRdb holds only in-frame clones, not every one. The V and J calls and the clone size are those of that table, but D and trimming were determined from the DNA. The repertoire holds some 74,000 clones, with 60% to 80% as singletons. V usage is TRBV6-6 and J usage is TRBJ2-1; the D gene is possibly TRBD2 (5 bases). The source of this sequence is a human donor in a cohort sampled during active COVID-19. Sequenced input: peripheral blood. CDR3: CASRSWERSSYNEQFF. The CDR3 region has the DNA TGTGCCAGCAGGTCATGGGAGCGGAGCTCCTACAATGAGCAGTTCTTC.